This TCR beta chain was sequenced in a study of blood T cells in healthy people across ages. This clonotype came up a few times. A second PCR of roughly 7 to 11 cycles used a sample-barcoded 5' primer and a J-beta primer mix. TCRdb called the 5' RACE reads again in MiXCR, with one record for every CDR3 protein. The data show some 1,800,000 distinct CDR3 sequences, about two fifths seen once. The CDR3 runs to 15 residues. V lost 0 bases to trimming and J lost 0 bases, with 9 bases between them. Germline-derived CDR1 and CDR2 are DFQATT and SNEGSKA (reference sequence). The chain couples TRBV20-1 to TRBJ2-1; D remains unclear. The receptor's source is a human donor in good health. The specimen was blood. The CDR3 nucleotides are TGCAGTGCTAGAGATCGGTACAGCTCCTACAATGAGCAGTTCTTC. Translating it yields CSARDRYSSYNEQFF.